Included here is one T cell receptor (beta chain) sequence, with context. This clonotype was observed at least ten times. No cognate antigen has been identified for it. Per-base qualities were not stored, and no clone one base away is much larger. This sample was included in a study of CD8+CD57+ T cells in acquired aplastic anemia (dated by TCRdb to 2017 to 2018). Background for the entire study: Extracted DNA from sorted CD4+ and CD8+ cells averaged around 3.2 ug, ranging from roughly 0.17 to 30 ug. A CD8+CD57+ expansion meant a frequency higher than the mean frequency seen in healthy subjects. General findings and caveats noted by the study authors: Over 25 CD8+ CDR3 sequences were found in both patients and controls but appeared to be highly expressed in patients and within the immunodominant clones of the patients. CD8+ Simpson's diversity did not differ significantly between patients and healthy controls (P=0.060).

Patients chosen for sequencing had shown expansion of CD8+CD57+ cells by flow cytometry. Every patient had severe acquired aplastic anemia, diagnosed using the International Study of Aplastic Anemia and Agranulocytosis and Camitta criteria. Patients had received no therapy at the time of blood sampling. In the study, sorted CD4+ and CD8+ blood T cells from patients with severe aplastic anemia and from healthy subjects underwent deep sequencing of TCR repertoires. Patients were enrolled under clinicaltrials.gov protocols 00001620, 01623167, 00001397, 00071045, 00081523 and 00961064 in the USA. Ficoll-Paque density gradient centrifugation was used to isolate peripheral blood mononuclear cells. CD4+ and CD8+ T cells were sorted by FACS or magnetic beads before DNA extraction. Profiling of TCR beta VDJ combinations and CDR3 sequences used genomic DNA as the template. TCR repertoire sequencing was run on an Illumina HiSeq 2000. The authors' pipeline ran thus. Repertoires were assessed using TRBV/TRBJ rearrangement plots, CDR3 size and DJ length profiles, and Simpson's diversity index. The immunodominant clone was defined as the most abundant DNA sequence in deep sequencing data. CDR3 amino acid sequences were checked for sharing between subjects and were compared against published repertoires and the VDJdb database. TCRdb reprocessed the public reads (quality trimming at Q25 with fastp, clone calling with MiXCR) and kept in-frame beta chains. Rows matching on CDR3 protein sequence are summarized as one entry with the most common DNA and genes. TCRdb, rather than the study authors, made the V and J calls. For this sample there are 200,000 to 250,000 distinct CDR3 sequences; about 62% appear just once. Of the sample, roughly 50% falls within the top ten clones.

The CDR3 spans 17 residues, from the cysteine through the phenylalanine. Only the CDR3 DNA is retained, 51 bases long and in frame from the first base. Relative to germline, V is 4 bases shorter and J is 2 bases shorter, with 21 bases between their ends. CDR1 and CDR2 are drawn from the germline V gene: SGHDT, YYEEEE. The sequenced material came from sorted CD4+, CD8+, or CD8+CD57+ T cells (not recorded which) from PBMCs. Recombination joined TRBV5-6 with TRBJ1-2; the D gene is possibly TRBD1, with 6 bases matching. The source of this sequence is a human donor with aplastic anemia. Read as DNA, the sequence is TGTGCCAGCAGCAGCCTCGGGACACACCATTTCAACTATGGCTACACCTTC. This translates into CASSSLGTHHFNYGYTF.